The 3 T cell receptor beta chains presented below share a single source sample, sequenced in a study of cytomegalovirus exposure and HLA in healthy donors. Amplification used 60 Vbeta primers and 13 Jbeta primers. Here immunoSEQ multiplex PCR was the method, and the copy in TCRdb shows in-frame clones only, minus some. The listing contains some 84,000 clones. The specimen was PBMCs. The receptor set was obtained from a man aged 45-65 years in good health and CMV-seronegative.

V is TRBV7-2 and J is TRBJ2-7; D perhaps matches TRBD1 (5 bases). V was cut by 5 bases and J by 6 bases, with 14 bases left in between. CDR1 SGHTA and CDR2 FQGNSA come from the germline V gene. The CDR3 has 13 amino acids. The CDR3 nucleotides read TGTGCCAGCAGCCACGGCCGACAGTTCGAGCAGTACTTC. Its protein is CASSHGRQFEQYF. The variable domain in full, with the rest retrieved from reference TRBV7-2 and TRBJ2-7, is GAGVSQSPSNKVTEKGKDVELRCDPISGHTALYWYRQSLGQGLEFLIYFQGNSAPDKSGLPSDRFSAERTGGSVSTLTIQRTQQEDSAVYLCASSHGRQFEQYFGPGTRLTVT.

V is TRBV13 and J is TRBJ2-3; maybe TRBD1 (5 bases). Trimming removed 1 base at V and 1 base at J, with 12 bases between. Germline V CDR1 and CDR2: PRHDT, FYEKMQ (reference sequence). The CDR3 consists of 16 residues. The CDR3 DNA follows: TGTGCCAGCAGCTTAGTCGACAGAGGTGGCACAGATACGCAGTATTTT. Protein product: CASSLVDRGGTDTQYF.

The CDR3: CASTLGWGAGNQPQHF. Written as DNA, the CDR3 is TGTGCCAGCACTCTAGGGTGGGGAGCGGGGAATCAGCCCCAGCATTTT. The chain employs TRBV28 and TRBJ1-5; D not resolved. V was clipped by 7 bases and J by 4 bases, with 20 bases between them. Germline V gives CDR1 MDHEN, CDR2 SYDVKM. The CDR3 is 16 amino acids. Drawing the rest from reference TRBV28 and TRBJ1-5, the complete variable domain is DVKVTQSSRYLVKRTGEKVFLECVQDMDHENMFWYRQDPGLGLRLIYFSYDVKMKEKGDIPEGYSVSREKKERFSLILESASTNQTSMYLCASTLGWGAGNQPQHFGDGTRLSIL.